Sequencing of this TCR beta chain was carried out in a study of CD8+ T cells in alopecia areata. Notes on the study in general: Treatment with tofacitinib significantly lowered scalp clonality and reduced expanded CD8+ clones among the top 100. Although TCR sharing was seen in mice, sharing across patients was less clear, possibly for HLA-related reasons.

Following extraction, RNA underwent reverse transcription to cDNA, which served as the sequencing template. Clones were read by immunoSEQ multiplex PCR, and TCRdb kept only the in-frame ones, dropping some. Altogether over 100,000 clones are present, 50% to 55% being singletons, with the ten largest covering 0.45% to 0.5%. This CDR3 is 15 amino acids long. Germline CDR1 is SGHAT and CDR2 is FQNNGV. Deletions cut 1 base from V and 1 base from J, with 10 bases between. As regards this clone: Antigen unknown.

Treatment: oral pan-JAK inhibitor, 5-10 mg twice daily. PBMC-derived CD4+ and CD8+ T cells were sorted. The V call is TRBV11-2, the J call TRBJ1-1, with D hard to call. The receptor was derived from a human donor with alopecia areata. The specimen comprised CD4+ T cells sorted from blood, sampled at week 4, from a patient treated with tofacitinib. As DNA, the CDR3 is TGTGCCAGCAGCTTAGTAAACTCAGCGAACACTGAAGCTTTCTTT. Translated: CASSLVNSANTEAFF.